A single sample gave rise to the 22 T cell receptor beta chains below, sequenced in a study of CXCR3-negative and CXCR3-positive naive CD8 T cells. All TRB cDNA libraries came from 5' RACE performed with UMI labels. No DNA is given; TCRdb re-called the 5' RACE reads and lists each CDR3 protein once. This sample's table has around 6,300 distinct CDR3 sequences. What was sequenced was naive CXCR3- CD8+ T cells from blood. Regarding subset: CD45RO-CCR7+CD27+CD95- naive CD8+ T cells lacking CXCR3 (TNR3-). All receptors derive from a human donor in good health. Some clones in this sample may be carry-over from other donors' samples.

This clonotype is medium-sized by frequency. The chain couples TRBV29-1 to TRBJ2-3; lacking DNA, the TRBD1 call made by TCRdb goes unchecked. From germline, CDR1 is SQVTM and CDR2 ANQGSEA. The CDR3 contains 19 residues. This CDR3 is CSVEDLKGSGDRATDTQYF.

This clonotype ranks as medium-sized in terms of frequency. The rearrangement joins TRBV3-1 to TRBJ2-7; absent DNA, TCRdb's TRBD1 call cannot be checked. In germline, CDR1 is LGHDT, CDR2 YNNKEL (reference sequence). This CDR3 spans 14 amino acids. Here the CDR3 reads CASSQGGFTYEQYF.

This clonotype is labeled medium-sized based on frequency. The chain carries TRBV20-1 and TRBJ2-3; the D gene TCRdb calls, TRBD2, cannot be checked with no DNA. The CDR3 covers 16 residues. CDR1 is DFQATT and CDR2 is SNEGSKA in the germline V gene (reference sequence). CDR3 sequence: CSARPLISGRTDTQYF.

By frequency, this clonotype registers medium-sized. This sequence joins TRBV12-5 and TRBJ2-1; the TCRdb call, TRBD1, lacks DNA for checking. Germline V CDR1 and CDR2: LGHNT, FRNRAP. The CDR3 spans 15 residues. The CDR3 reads CASGPPGRAYNEQFF.

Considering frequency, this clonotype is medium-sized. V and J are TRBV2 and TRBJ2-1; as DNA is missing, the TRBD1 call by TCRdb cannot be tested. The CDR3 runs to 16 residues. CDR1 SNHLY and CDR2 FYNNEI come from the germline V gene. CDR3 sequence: CASSASGGSSYNEQFF.

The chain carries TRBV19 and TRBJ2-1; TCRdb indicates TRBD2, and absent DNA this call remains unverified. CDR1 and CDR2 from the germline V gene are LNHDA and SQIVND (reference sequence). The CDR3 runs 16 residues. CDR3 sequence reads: CASSDLAGDSYNEQFF.

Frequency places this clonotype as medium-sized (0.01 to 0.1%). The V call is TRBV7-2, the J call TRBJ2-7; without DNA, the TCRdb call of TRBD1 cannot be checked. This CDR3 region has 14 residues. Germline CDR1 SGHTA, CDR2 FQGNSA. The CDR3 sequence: CASSLSPTAYEQYF.

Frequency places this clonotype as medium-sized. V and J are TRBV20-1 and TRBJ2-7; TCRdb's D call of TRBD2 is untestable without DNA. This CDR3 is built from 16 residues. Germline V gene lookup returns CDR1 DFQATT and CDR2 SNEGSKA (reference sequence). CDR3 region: CSAEPGLAGEIYEQYF.

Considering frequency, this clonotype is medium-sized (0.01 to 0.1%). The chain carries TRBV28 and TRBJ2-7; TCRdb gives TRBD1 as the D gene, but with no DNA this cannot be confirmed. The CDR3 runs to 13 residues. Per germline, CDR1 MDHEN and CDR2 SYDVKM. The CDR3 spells CASHRQVSYEQYF.

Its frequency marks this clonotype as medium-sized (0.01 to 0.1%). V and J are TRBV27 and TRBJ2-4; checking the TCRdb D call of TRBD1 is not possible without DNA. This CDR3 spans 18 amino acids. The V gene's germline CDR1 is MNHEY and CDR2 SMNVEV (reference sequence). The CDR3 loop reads CASSPWGERVGTKNIQYF.

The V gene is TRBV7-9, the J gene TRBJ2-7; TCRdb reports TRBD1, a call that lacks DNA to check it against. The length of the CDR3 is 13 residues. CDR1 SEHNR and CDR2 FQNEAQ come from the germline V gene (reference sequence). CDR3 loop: CASGQGSPYEQYF.

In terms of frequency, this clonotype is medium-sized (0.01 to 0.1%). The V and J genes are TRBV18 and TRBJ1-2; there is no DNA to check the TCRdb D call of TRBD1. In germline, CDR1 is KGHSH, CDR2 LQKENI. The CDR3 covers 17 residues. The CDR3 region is CASSPRDRDFLLSGYTF.

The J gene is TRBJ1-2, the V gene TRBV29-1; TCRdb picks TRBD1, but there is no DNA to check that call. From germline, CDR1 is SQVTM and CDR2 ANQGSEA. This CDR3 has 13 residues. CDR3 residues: CSVSGGFNYGYTF.

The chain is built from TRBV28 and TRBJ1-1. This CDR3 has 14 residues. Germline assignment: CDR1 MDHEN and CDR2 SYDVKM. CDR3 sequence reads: CASSPGGEGTEAFF.

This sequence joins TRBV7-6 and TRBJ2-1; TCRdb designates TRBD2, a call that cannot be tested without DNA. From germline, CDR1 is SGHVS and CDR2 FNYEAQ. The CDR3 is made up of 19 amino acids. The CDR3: CASSLFTSGRDRSYNEQFF.

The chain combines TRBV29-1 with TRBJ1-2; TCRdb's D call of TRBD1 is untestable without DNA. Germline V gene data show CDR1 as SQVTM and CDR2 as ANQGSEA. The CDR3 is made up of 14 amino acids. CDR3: CSVERPGGDYGYTF.

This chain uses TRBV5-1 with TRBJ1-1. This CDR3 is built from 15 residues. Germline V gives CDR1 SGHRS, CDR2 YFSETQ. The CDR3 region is CASSTTRNMNTEAFF.

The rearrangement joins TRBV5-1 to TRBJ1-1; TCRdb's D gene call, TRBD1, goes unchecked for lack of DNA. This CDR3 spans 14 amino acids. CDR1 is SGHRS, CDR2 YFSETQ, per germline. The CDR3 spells CASSVGTDNTEAFF. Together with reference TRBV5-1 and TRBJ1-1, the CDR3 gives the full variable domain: KAGVTQTPRYLIKTRGQQVTLSCSPISGHRSVSWYQQTPGQGLQFLFEYFSETQRNKGNFPGRFSGRQFSNSRSEMNVSTLELGDSALYLCASSVGTDNTEAFFGQGTRLTVV.

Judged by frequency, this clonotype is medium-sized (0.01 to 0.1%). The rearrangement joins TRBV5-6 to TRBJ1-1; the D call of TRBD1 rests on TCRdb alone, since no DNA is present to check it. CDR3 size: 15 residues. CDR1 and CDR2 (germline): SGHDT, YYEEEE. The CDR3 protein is CASSLGTTFFTEAFF. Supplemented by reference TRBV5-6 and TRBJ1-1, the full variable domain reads DAGVTQSPTHLIKTRGQQVTLRCSPKSGHDTVSWYQQALGQGPQFIFQYYEEEERQRGNFPDRFSGHQFPNYSSELNVNALLLGDSALYLCASSLGTTFFTEAFFGQGTRLTVV.

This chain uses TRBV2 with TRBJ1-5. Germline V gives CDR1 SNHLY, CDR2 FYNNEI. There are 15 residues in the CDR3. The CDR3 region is CASSEAHAGPQPQHF.

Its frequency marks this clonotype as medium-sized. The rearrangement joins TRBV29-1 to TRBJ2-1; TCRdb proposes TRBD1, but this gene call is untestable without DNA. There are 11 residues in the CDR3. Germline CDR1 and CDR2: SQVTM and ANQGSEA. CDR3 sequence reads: CSVLKGGEQFF.

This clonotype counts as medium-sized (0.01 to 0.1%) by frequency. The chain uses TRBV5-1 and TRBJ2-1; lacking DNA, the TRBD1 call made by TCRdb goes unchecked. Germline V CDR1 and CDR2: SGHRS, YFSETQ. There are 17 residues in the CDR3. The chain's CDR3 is CASSLGPGTSSYNEQFF. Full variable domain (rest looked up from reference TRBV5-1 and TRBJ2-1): KAGVTQTPRYLIKTRGQQVTLSCSPISGHRSVSWYQQTPGQGLQFLFEYFSETQRNKGNFPGRFSGRQFSNSRSEMNVSTLELGDSALYLCASSLGPGTSSYNEQFFGPGTRLTVL.